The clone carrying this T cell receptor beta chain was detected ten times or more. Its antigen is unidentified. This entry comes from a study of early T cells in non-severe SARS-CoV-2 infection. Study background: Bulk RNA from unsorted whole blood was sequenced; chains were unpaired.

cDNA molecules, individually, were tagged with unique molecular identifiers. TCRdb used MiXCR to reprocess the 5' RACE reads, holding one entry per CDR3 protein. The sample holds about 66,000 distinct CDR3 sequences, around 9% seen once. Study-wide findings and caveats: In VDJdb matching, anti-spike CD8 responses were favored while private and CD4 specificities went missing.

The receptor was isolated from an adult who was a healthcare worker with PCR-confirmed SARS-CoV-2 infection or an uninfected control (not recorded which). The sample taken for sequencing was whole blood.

In DNA form, the CDR3 reads TGCAGTGCTATGGGGCGCAACGAGCAGTACTTC. Translating gives CSAMGRNEQYF. The chain is built from TRBV20-1 and TRBJ2-7; TRBD1 is a possible D gene (5 bases). Trimming pared 4 bases from V and 5 bases from J, leaving 9 bases between. Germline assignment: CDR1 DFQATT and CDR2 SNEGSKA (reference sequence). The CDR3 length is 11 residues.